This record looks at one T cell receptor beta chain sequence and its context. Antigen specificity is unknown. A second 7 to 11 cycle PCR used barcoded and J-beta primers. MiXCR, run by TCRdb on the 5' RACE reads, gives a single entry per CDR3 protein. The table includes 1,800,000 or so distinct CDR3 sequences, roughly 43% detected once. This entry is derived from a study of blood T cells in healthy people across ages. Findings and limits, study-wide: Naive and antigen-experienced cells were not separated, limiting conclusive comparison.

Losses at the gene ends were 4 bases for V and 8 bases for J; bases not matched to a gene: 6. The CDR3 totals 14 residues. CDR1 LGHDT and CDR2 YNNKEL come from the germline V gene (reference sequence). This sequence joins TRBV3-1 and TRBJ1-4, with TRBD1 matching over 8 bases. The sequenced sample was blood. This receptor was obtained from a human donor in good health. The CDR3 DNA is TGTGCCAGCAGCCGCGGACAGGGATTGGAAAAACTGTTTTTT. Translating it yields CASSRGQGLEKLFF. The variable domain in full, completed from reference TRBV3-1 and TRBJ1-4, reads DTAVSQTPKYLVTQMGNDKSIKCEQNLGHDTMYWYKQDSKKFLKIMFSYNNKELIINETVPNRFSPKSPDKAHLNLHINSLELGDSAVYFCASSRGQGLEKLFFGSGTQLSVL.